These T cell receptor beta chains were read from a single sample in a study of CD8+CD57+ T cells in acquired aplastic anemia. TCRdb processed the reads anew with MiXCR; each CDR3 protein has one entry. The data show about 21,000 distinct CDR3 sequences, roughly 40% seen once. The sequencing input was CD8+CD57+ T cells sorted from PBMCs. These TCRs come from a human donor with aplastic anemia. CDR3s include the opening cysteine and the closing phenylalanine or tryptophan. Not every row has a clone size; where given, it reads once, few, many or a size class.

j_call,v_call,clone_size,cdr3_aa
TRBJ2-5,TRBV20-1,NA,CSARRQPKETQYF
TRBJ2-7,TRBV9,few,CASSTSLAGERNEQYF
TRBJ2-7,TRBV7-2,NA,CASSVSGLSSYEQYF
TRBJ2-2,TRBV20-1,NA,CSALMTGADTGELFF
TRBJ2-7,TRBV20-1,NA,CSAPQGAWNEQYF
TRBJ1-5,TRBV20-1,NA,CSARSSGHLNQPQHF
TRBJ2-3,TRBV6-1,many,CASSQGEATTDTQYF
TRBJ2-1,TRBV7-6,NA,CASSFHNTGTSLIEQFF
TRBJ1-2,TRBV20-1,NA,CSASRGREALSYGHTF
TRBJ2-1,TRBV20-1,few,CCAKAFKMNNEQFF
TRBJ1-2,TRBV2,once,CASSEGARGNYGYTF
TRBJ1-6,TRBV20-1,NA,CSAQAGVRSYNSPLHF
TRBJ2-1,TRBV6-1,many,CASSELAGGTYNEQFF
TRBJ2-3,TRBV7-3,NA,CASSFGQCPDTQYF
TRBJ1-1,TRBV7-9,NA,CASEAGGVYTEAFF
TRBJ1-5,TRBV2,many,CASSDEDRDLSPQHF